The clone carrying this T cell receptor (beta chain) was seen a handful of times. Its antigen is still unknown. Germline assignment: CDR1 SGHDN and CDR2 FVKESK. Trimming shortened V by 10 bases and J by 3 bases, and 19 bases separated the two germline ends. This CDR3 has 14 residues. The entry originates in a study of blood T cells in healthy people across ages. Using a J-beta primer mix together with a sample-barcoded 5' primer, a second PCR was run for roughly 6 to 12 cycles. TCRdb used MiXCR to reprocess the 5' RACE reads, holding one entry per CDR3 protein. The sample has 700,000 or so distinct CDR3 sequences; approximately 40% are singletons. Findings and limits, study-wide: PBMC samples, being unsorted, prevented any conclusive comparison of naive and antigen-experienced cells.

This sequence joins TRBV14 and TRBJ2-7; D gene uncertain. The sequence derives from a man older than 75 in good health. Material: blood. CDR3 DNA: TGTGCCAAAGAGGCAGAGTCGTTTTTCTACGAGCAGTACTTC. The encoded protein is CAKEAESFFYEQYF.